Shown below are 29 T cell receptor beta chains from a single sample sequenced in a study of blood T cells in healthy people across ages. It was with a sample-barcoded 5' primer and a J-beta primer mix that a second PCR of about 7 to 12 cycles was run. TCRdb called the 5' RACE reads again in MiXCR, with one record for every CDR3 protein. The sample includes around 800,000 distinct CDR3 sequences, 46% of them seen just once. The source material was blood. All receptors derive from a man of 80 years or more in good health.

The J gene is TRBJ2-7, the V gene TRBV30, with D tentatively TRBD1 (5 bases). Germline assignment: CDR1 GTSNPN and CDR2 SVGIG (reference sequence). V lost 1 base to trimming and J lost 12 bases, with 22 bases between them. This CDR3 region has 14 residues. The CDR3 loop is CAWSGIRTLGAWYF. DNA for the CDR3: TGTGCCTGGAGTGGAATCCGAACCCTAGGGGCGTGGTACTTC.

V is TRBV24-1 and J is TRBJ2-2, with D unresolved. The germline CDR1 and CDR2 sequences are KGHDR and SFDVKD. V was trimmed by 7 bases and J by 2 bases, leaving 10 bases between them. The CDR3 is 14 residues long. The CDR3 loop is CATSLAFNTGELFF. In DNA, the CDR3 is TGTGCCACCAGCTTGGCCTTTAACACCGGGGAGCTGTTTTTT.

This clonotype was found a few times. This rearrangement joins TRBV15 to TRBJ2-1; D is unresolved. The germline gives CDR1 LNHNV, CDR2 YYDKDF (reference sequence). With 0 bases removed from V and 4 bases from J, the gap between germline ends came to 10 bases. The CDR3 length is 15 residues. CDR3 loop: CATSRDLGSYNEQFF. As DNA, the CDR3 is TGTGCCACCAGCAGAGATCTGGGCAGTTACAATGAGCAGTTCTTC.

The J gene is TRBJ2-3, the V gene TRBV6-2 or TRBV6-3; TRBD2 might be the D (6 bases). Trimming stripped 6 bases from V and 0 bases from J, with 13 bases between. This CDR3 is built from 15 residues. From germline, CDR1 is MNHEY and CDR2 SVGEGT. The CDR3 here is CASSTGLSSTDTQYF. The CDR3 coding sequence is TGTGCCAGCAGCACGGGACTCTCTAGCACAGATACGCAGTATTTT.

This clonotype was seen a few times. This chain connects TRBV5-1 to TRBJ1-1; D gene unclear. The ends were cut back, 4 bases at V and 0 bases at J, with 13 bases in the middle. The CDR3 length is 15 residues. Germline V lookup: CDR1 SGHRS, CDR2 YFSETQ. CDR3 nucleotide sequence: TGCGCCAGCAGCACGGAGGCGGCTGTGAACACTGAAGCTTTCTTT. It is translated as CASSTEAAVNTEAFF. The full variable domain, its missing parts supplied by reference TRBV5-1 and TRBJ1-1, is KAGVTQTPRYLIKTRGQQVTLSCSPISGHRSVSWYQQTPGQGLQFLFEYFSETQRNKGNFPGRFSGRQFSNSRSEMNVSTLELGDSALYLCASSTEAAVNTEAFFGQGTRLTVV.

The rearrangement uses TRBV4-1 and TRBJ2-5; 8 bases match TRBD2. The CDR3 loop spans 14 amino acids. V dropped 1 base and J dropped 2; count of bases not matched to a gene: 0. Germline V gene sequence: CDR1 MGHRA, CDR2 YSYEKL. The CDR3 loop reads CASSQVAGQETQYF. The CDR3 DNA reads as TGCGCCAGCAGCCAAGTAGCGGGGCAAGAGACCCAGTACTTC.

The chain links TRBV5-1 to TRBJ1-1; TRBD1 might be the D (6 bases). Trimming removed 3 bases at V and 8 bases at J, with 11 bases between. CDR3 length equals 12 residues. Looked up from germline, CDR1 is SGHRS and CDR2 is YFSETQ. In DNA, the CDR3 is TGCGCCAGCAGCTCCAACGACAGGGAAGCTTTCTTT. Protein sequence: CASSSNDREAFF. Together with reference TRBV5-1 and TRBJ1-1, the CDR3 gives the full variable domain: KAGVTQTPRYLIKTRGQQVTLSCSPISGHRSVSWYQQTPGQGLQFLFEYFSETQRNKGNFPGRFSGRQFSNSRSEMNVSTLELGDSALYLCASSSNDREAFFGQGTRLTVV.

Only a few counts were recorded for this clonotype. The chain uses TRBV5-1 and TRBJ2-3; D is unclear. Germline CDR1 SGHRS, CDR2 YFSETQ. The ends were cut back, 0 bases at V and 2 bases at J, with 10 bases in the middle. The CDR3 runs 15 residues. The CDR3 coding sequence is TGCGCCAGCAGCTTGGGATCCATGGACACAGATACGCAGTATTTT. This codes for CASSLGSMDTDTQYF.

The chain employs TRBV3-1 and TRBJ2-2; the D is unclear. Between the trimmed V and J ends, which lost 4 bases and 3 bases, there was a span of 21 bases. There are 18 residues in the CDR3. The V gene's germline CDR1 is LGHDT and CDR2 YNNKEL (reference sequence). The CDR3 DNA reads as TGTGCCAGCAGCCCAAAACCGAAGACCCTGCCTTACACCGGGGAGCTGTTTTTT. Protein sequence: CASSPKPKTLPYTGELFF.

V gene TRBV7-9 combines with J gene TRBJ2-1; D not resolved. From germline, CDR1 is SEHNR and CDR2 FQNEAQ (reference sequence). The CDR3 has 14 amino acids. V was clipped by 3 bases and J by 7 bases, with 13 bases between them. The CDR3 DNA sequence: TGTGCCAGCAGCTTCTTGTTGGCCGAAAATGAGCAGTTCTTC. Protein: CASSFLLAENEQFF.

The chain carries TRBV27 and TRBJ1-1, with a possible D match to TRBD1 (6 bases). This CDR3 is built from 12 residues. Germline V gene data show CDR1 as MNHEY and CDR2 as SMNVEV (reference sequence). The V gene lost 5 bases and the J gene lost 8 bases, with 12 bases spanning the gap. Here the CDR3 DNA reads TGTGCCAGCAGTGACAGGCTTTCCGAAGCTTTCTTT. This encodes CASSDRLSEAFF.

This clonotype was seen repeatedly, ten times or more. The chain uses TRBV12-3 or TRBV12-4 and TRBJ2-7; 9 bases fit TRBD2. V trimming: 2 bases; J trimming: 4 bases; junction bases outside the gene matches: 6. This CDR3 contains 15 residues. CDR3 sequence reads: CASSLSPSGAYEQYF. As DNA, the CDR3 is TGTGCCAGCAGTTTATCTCCTAGCGGGGCATACGAGCAGTACTTC.

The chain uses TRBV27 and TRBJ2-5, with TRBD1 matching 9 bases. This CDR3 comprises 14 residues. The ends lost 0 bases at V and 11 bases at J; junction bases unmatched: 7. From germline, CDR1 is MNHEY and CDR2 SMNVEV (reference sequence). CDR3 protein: CASSLSTGQGGQYF. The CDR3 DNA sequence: TGTGCCAGCAGTTTATCGACGGGACAGGGAGGGCAGTACTTC.

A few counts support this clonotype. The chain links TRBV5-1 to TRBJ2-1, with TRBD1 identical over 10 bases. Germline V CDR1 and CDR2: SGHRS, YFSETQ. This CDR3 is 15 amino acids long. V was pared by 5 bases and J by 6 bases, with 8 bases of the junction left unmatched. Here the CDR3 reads CASSSAGTGVNEQFF. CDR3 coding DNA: TGCGCCAGCAGTTCCGCCGGGACAGGGGTCAATGAGCAGTTCTTC.

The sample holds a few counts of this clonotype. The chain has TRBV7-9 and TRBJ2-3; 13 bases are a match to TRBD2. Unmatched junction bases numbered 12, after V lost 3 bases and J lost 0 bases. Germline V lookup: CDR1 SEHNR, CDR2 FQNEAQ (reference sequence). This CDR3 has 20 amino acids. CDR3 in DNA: TGTGCCAGCAGCTTGTCAAGACTAGCGGGAGGACCATCTAGCACAGATACGCAGTATTTT. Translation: CASSLSRLAGGPSSTDTQYF.

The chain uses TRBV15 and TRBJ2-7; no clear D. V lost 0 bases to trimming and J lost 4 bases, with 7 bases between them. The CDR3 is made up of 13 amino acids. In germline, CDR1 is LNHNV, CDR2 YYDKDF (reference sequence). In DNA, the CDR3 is TGTGCCACCAGCAGAGATGTACGATACGAGCAGTACTTC. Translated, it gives CATSRDVRYEQYF.

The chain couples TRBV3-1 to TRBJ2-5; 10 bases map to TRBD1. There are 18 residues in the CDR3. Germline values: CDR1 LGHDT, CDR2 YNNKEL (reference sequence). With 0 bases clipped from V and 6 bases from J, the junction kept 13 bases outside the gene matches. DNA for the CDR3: TGTGCCAGCAGCCAAGATCGGTTCAGGGACAGGGGATTACAGACCCAGTACTTC. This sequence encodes CASSQDRFRDRGLQTQYF.

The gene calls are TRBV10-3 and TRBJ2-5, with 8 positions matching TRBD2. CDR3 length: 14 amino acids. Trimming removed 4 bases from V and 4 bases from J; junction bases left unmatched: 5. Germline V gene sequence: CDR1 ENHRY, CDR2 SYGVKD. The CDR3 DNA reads TGTGCCATCAGTGCGGGGGGGACCAGAGAGACCCAGTACTTC. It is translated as CAISAGGTRETQYF.

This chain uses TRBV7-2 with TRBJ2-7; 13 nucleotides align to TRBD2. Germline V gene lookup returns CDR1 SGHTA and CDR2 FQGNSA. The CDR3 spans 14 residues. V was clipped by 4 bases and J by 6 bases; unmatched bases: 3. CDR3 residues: CASSWRLAGGEQYF. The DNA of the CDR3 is TGTGCCAGCAGCTGGAGACTAGCGGGAGGCGAGCAGTACTTC.

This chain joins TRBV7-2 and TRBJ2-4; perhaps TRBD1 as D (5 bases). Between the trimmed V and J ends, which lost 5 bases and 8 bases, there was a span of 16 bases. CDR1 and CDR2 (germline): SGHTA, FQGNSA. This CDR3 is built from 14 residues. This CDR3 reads CASSVVPRADIQYF. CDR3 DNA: TGTGCCAGCAGCGTAGTCCCCAGGGCGGACATTCAGTACTTC.

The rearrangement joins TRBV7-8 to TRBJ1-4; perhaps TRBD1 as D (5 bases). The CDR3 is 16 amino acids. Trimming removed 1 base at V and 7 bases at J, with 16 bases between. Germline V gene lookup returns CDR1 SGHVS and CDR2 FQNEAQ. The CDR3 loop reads CASSLESGLRGEKLFF. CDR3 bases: TGTGCCAGCAGCTTAGAGTCGGGACTTCGAGGTGAAAAACTGTTTTTT.

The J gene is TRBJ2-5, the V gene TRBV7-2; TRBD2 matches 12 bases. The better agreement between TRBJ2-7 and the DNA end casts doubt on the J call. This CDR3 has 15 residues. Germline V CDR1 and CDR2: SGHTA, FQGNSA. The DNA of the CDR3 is TGTGCCAGCAGACGAGGGACTAGCGGGCCCTACGAGCAGTACTTC. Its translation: CASRRGTSGPYEQYF.

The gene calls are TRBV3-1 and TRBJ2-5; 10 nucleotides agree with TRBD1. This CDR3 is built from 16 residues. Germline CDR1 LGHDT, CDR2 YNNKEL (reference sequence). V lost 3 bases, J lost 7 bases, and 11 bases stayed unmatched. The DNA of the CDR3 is TGTGCCAGCAGCCAGCTACCGGGACAGGGGTCGGGGACCCAGTACTTC. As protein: CASSQLPGQGSGTQYF.

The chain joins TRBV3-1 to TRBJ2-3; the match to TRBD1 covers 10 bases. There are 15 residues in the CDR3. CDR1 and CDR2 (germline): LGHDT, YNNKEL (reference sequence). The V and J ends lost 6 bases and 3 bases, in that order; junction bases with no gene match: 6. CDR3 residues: CASSFTGQGTDTQYF. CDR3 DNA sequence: TGTGCCAGCAGTTTTACGGGACAGGGGACAGATACGCAGTATTTT.

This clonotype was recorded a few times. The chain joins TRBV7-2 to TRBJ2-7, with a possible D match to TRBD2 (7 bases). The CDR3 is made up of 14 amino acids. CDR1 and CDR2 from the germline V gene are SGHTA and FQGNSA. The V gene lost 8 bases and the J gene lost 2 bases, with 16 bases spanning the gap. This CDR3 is CASQARGATYEQYF. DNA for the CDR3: TGTGCCAGCCAAGCCCGGGGGGCGACCTACGAGCAGTACTTC.

For the CDR3, the DNA is TGTGCCAGCAGCCAAGAGAACAGGGAGTTCGGTTATTATGGCTACACCTTC. Protein product: CASSQENREFGYYGYTF. The J gene is TRBJ1-2, the V gene TRBV3-1, with D perhaps matching TRBD1 (6 bases). This CDR3 has 17 amino acids. V was pared by 0 bases and J by 5 bases, with 19 bases between. CDR1 is LGHDT and CDR2 is YNNKEL in the germline V gene (reference sequence).

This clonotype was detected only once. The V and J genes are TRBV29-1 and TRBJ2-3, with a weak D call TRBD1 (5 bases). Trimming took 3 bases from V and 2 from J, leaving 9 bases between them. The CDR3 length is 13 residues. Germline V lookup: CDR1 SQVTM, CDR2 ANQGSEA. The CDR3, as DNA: TGCAGCGTTGATCTGGGGCTCACAGATACGCAGTATTTT. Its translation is CSVDLGLTDTQYF.

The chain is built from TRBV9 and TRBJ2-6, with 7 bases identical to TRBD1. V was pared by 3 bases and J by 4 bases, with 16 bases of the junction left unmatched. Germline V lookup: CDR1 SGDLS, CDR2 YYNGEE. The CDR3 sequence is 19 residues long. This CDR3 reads CASSAAGTTRGSGANVLTF. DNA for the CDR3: TGTGCCAGCAGCGCCGCCGGCACCACCAGGGGGTCAGGGGCCAACGTCCTGACTTTC.

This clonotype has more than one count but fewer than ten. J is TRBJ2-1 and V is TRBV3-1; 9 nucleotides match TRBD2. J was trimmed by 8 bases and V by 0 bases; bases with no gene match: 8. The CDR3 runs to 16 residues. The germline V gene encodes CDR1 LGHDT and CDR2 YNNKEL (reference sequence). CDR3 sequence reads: CASSQDGAGGLDEQFF. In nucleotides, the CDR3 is TGTGCCAGCAGCCAAGACGGAGCGGGAGGCTTGGATGAGCAGTTCTTC.